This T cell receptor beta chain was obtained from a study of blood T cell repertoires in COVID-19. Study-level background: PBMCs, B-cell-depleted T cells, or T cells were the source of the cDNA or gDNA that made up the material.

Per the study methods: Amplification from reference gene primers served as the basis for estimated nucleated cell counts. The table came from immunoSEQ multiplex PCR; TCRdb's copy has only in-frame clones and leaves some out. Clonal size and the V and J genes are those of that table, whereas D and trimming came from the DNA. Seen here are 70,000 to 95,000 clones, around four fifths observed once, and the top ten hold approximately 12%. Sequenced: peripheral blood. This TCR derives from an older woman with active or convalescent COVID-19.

CDR3 sequence: CASSDRDYNEQFF. The CDR3 DNA is TGTGCCAGCAGTGACAGGGACTACAATGAGCAGTTCTTC. The chain couples TRBV7-9 to TRBJ2-1; 7 bases align to TRBD1. Germline V gene sequence: CDR1 SEHNR, CDR2 FQNEAQ (reference sequence). Trimming cost V 6 bases and J 3 bases; bases outside gene matches: 2. The CDR3 covers 13 residues.